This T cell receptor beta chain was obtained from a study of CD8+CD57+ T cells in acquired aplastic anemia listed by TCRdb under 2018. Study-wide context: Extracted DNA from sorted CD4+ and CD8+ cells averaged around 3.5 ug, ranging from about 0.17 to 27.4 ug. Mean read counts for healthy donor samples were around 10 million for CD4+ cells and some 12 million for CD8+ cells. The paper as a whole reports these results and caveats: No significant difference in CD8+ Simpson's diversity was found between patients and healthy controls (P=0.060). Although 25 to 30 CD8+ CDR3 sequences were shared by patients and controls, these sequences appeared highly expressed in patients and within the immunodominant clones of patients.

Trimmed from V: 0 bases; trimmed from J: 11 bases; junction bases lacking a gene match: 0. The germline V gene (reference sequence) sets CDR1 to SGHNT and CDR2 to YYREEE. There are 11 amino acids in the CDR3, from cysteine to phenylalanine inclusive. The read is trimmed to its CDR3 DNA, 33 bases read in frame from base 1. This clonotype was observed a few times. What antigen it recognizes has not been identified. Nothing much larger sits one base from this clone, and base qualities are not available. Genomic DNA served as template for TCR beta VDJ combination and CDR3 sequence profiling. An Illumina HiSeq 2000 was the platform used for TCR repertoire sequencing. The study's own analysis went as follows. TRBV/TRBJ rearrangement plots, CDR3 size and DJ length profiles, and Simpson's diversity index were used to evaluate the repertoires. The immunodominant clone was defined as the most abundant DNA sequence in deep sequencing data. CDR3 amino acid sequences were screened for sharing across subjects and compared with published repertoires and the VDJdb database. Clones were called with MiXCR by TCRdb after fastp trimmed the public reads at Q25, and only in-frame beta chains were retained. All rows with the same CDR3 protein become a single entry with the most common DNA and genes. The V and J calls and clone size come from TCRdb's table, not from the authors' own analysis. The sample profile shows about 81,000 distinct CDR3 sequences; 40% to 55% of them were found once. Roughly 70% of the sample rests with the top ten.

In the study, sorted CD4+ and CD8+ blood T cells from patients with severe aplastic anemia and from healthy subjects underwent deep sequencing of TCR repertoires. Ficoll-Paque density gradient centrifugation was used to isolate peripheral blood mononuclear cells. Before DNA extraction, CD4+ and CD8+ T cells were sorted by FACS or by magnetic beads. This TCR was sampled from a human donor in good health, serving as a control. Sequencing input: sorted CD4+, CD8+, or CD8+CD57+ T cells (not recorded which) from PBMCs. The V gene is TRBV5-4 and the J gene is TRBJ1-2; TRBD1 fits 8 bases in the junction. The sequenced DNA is TGTGCCAGCAGCTTGGGACAGGGGTACACCTTC. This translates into CASSLGQGYTF.